The clone carrying this TCR beta chain was observed at least ten times. Its antigen is currently unknown. This sample is part of a study of Graves' ophthalmopathy and Graves' hyperthyroidism. Study-level results: Blood samples also showed most expanded thyroid clonotypes exceeding 0.001 frequency.

Patients newly diagnosed with hyperthyroidism, under 2 months' duration, were aged 18 to 65, the study reports. The diagnostic workup employed clinical symptoms, serum thyroxine, TRAb, thyroid ultrasound and orbital computed tomography. Between the trimmed V and J ends, which lost 1 base and 4 bases, there was a span of 10 bases. Germline CDR1 and CDR2: SGHVS and FQNEAQ. The CDR3 extends over 14 amino acids. The study amplified TCR beta CDR3 regions using RNA transcripts. Scientists carried out first-round RT-PCR using HTBI primers and then a second-round multiplex PCR. TCRdb ran MiXCR on the multiplex PCR reads and lists one entry per CDR3 protein. The sample carries 450,000 to 600,000 distinct CDR3 sequences, less than 40% recorded once.

V gene TRBV7-8 combines with J gene TRBJ1-1; the D is unclear. The TCR sequence derives from an adult man with Graves' hyperthyroidism. Sequences were obtained from peripheral blood or thyroid tissue (not recorded which). The CDR3, as DNA: TGTGCCAGCAGCTTAGGTTTGCGTCCCACTGAAGCTTTCTTT. This gives the protein CASSLGLRPTEAFF.